Each of the 8 T cell receptor beta chains below was sequenced from the same sample in a study of T cell responses to AZD1222 COVID-19 vaccine. Sequencing was performed with immunoSEQ multiplex PCR; in TCRdb, only in-frame clones are kept and a portion is missing. Altogether around 180,000 clones are present, about nine tenths being singletons, with the ten largest covering 2.5% to 3%. The sequenced sample was peripheral blood, obtained on day 0 of MenACWY control vaccination. The receptors shown here come from an adult in good health.

The rearrangement links TRBV7-9 to TRBJ1-2; TRBD1 matches 7 bases. This CDR3 has 14 residues. The V gene end was trimmed by 6 bases and the J gene end by 2 bases; junction bases not matched to a gene: 6. In germline, CDR1 is SEHNR, CDR2 FQNEAQ (reference sequence). Here the CDR3 DNA reads TGTGCCAGCAGATCGACAGGGACGAACTATGGCTACACCTTC. Amino acid sequence: CASRSTGTNYGYTF. The variable domain in full, completed from reference TRBV7-9 and TRBJ1-2, reads DTGVSQNPRHKITKRGQNVTFRCDPISEHNRLYWYRQTLGQGPEFLTYFQNEAQLEKSRLLSDRFSAERPKGSFSTLEIQRTEQGDSAMYLCASRSTGTNYGYTFGSGTRLTVV.

The V and J genes are TRBV6-5 and TRBJ1-3; D gene uncertain. The CDR3 contains 15 residues. V lost 2 bases and J 2 bases, leaving 10 bases between the germline ends. Germline-derived CDR1 and CDR2 are MNHEY and SVGAGI. The CDR3 DNA reads TGTGCCAGCAGTTACGTGGCCGCTACTGGAAACACCATATATTTT. Translated, it gives CASSYVAATGNTIYF.

Written as DNA, the CDR3 is TGTGCCAGCAGCCAAATCGTTCGGGGCTACACCTTC. This codes for CASSQIVRGYTF. This chain joins TRBV16 and TRBJ1-2; no firm D call. Germline V CDR1 and CDR2: KGHSY, FQNENV. This CDR3 contains 12 residues. Trimming pared 2 bases from V and 8 bases from J, leaving 9 bases between. The whole variable domain, filled in from reference TRBV16 and TRBJ1-2, reads GEEVAQTPKHLVRGEGQKAKLYCAPIKGHSYVFWYQQVLKNEFKFLISFQNENVFDETGMPKERFSAKCLPNSPCSLEIQATKLEDSAVYFCASSQIVRGYTFGSGTRLTVV.

This clone came up a few times. The V call is TRBV28, the J call TRBJ2-1, with D hard to call. Germline CDR1 reads MDHEN; CDR2 reads SYDVKM. CDR3 length: 16 residues. Trimming stripped 3 bases from V and 0 bases from J, with 12 bases between. CDR3 sequence: CASSFLSQHSYNEQFF. The CDR3 DNA is TGTGCCAGCAGTTTCCTATCACAGCACTCCTACAATGAGCAGTTCTTC.

This clone showed up just once. V is TRBV28 and J is TRBJ1-2, with D unresolved. V lost 6 bases, J lost 4 bases, and 6 bases lay in between. Germline loops: CDR1 MDHEN, CDR2 SYDVKM. The CDR3 runs 11 residues. CDR3 DNA: TGTGCCAGCAGCTCCCCCTATGGCTACACCTTC. This codes for CASSSPYGYTF.

With respect to this clone: Other DNA sequences from this sample encode an identical CDR3 as well. The CDR3 sequence: CASSLAGVETQYF. CDR3 nucleotides: TGCGCCAGCAGCTTAGCGGGAGTAGAGACCCAGTACTTC. The gene calls are TRBV5-1 and TRBJ2-5; 8 bases agree with TRBD2. In germline, CDR1 is SGHRS, CDR2 YFSETQ. The CDR3 covers 13 residues. The V and J ends lost 2 bases and 4 bases, in that order; junction bases with no gene match: 1.

This clone was picked up one time. Other DNA sequences of this sample code for an identical CDR3. The CDR3 bases are TGTGCCAGCAGTTTGCAGGAGAACACTGAAGCTTTCTTT. Protein sequence: CASSLQENTEAFF. The chain recombines TRBV12-3 or TRBV12-4 with TRBJ1-1; unclear D gene. Trimming left V 3 bases short and J 1 base short, with 6 bases between. The length of the CDR3 is 13 residues.

The chain couples TRBV30 to TRBJ1-3, with a possible D match to TRBD1 (6 bases). Per the germline V gene, CDR1 is GTSNPN and CDR2 is SVGIG (reference sequence). CDR3 length: 15 residues. The V end lost 0 bases, the J end lost 3 bases, and 12 bases lay between the germline ends. The CDR3 nucleotides read TGTGCCTGGAGTGTAAAGGGGGGGCTTGGAAACACCATATATTTT. This sequence encodes CAWSVKGGLGNTIYF.